These 2 T cell receptor beta chains were all obtained from the same sample, sequenced in a study of CD8 T cells in ankylosing spondylitis. Whole-study results and caveats: Characteristic of ankylosing spondylitis blood, it appeared, was a TCR beta motif comprising fewer than 10 highly homologous variants.

TCRdb used MiXCR to reprocess the 5' RACE reads, holding one entry per CDR3 protein. The table records some 85,000 distinct CDR3 sequences, roughly 10% of them present only once. For these receptors, no antigen is known. Sequenced input: blood, either unsorted or a sorted T cell fraction (not recorded which). Receptor source: a male donor with ankylosing spondylitis.

This clonotype appeared a few times. The V and J genes are TRBV13 and TRBJ2-6, with D tentatively TRBD1 or TRBD2 (5 bases each). This CDR3 has 18 residues. Trimming shortened V by 2 bases and J by 1 base, and 15 bases separated the two germline ends. Germline values: CDR1 PRHDT, CDR2 FYEKMQ (reference sequence). DNA of the CDR3: TGTGCCAGCAGCTTATTGGGGGAGTCTGCGTCTGGGGCCAACGTCCTGACTTTC. Translation: CASSLLGESASGANVLTF.

V is TRBV6-5 and J is TRBJ2-2; D perhaps matches TRBD2 (5 bases). The V end was cut by 2 bases, the J end by 3 bases, with 19 bases between. Germline V lookup: CDR1 MNHEY, CDR2 SVGAGI. The CDR3 has 18 amino acids. Here the CDR3 DNA reads TGTGCCAGCAGTTACGATCCAGCCCAACTCGGGGACACCGGGGAGCTGTTTTTT. Protein product: CASSYDPAQLGDTGELFF.